This T cell receptor beta chain was retrieved from a study of blood T cell repertoires in COVID-19. Overall study context: In each case, the material was cDNA or gDNA derived from T cells, B-cell-depleted T cells, or PBMCs.

The table lists this clone with a few counts. Trimming took 6 bases from V and 8 from J, leaving 12 bases between them. From germline, CDR1 is KGHDR and CDR2 SFDVKD. The CDR3 consists of 13 residues. Clones were read by immunoSEQ multiplex PCR, and TCRdb kept only the in-frame ones, dropping some. The sample includes 190,000 or so clones, roughly 80% of them seen just once. The chain employs TRBV24-1 and TRBJ2-2, with D possibly being TRBD1 (6 bases). Specimen: peripheral blood. This receptor was obtained from a man aged 45 to 65 who had recovered from COVID-19. CDR3 DNA: TGTGCCACCAGTCAGGGGTCGTCGGGGGAGCTGTTTTTT. Its translation is CATSQGSSGELFF.